The clone carrying this TCR beta chain was detected only a few times. TCRdb reprocessed the 5' RACE reads with MiXCR, giving one entry per CDR3 protein. The table records roughly 240,000 distinct CDR3 sequences, about a sixth of them present only once. The record originates from a study of T-cell memory formation after mild COVID-19. Study-level information: TCR clusters were largely donor specific.

V was clipped by 6 bases and J by 7 bases, with 16 bases between them. The CDR3 loop spans 14 amino acids. Per germline, CDR1 MNHNY and CDR2 SVGAGI (reference sequence). What was sequenced was PBMCs or a T cell subset sorted from them (not recorded which). The chain carries TRBV6-6 and TRBJ1-3, with D uncertain. The TCR was taken from a man younger than 30 who had mild COVID-19 (a few samples of this study predate the infection). Cell type and time point are not known. CDR3 sequence (DNA): TGTGCCAGCAGCCCCGCCATGGGGATGAACACCATATATTTT. Translated: CASSPAMGMNTIYF.